This is a list of T cell receptor beta chains from one sample in a study of Graves' ophthalmopathy and Graves' hyperthyroidism. TCRdb reprocessed the multiplex PCR reads with MiXCR, giving one entry per CDR3 protein. The repertoire holds around 1,000,000 distinct CDR3 sequences, with about 35% as singletons. Sequenced material: peripheral blood or thyroid tissue (not recorded which). Receptors were obtained from an adult man with Graves' hyperthyroidism. CDR3s include the opening cysteine and the closing phenylalanine or tryptophan. The D gene is left open where the match is weak. Only some rows state a clone size, as once, few, many or a class for expanded clones.

TRBV4-1	TRBJ2-7	.	.	CASSQETGVLEQYF	TGCGCCAGCAGCCAAGAGACCGGGGTCTTGGAGCAGTACTTC
TRBV9	TRBJ1-1	.	few	CASSATGGGIGTEAFF	TGTGCCAGCAGCGCAACCGGGGGGGGGATCGGCACTGAAGCTTTCTTT
TRBV20-1	TRBJ2-5	.	many	CSGGEIGETQYF	TGCAGTGGTGGGGAAATTGGAGAGACCCAGTACTTC
TRBV28	TRBJ1-2	.	few	CASTSPVVRGGYTF	TGTGCCAGCACCTCCCCCGTAGTCAGGGGCGGCTACACCTTC
TRBV5-1	TRBJ2-6	TRBD2	.	CASSFSGGAHVLTF	TGCGCCAGCAGCTTCAGCGGGGGGGCCCACGTCCTGACTTTC
TRBV11-2	TRBJ1-2	.	many	CASSLKASIRGYTF	TGTGCCAGCAGCTTAAAGGCCTCGATTCGAGGCTACACCTTC
TRBV12-3/TRBV12-4	TRBJ2-7	TRBD2	few	CASSRRPGTSGRTHEQYF	TGTGCCAGCAGCCGACGACCAGGGACTAGCGGGAGAACCCACGAGCAGTACTTC
TRBV29-1	TRBJ2-2	TRBD1	.	CSVSSSARTGNTGELFF	TGCAGCGTTAGCTCGTCCGCAAGGACAGGGAACACCGGGGAGCTGTTTTTT
TRBV5-8	TRBJ1-6	TRBD1	.	CASSLGYRGSPLHF	TGTGCCAGCAGCTTGGGGTACAGGGGTTCACCCCTCCACTTT
TRBV10-3	TRBJ1-6	TRBD1	many	CATIKDRVGSPLHF	TGTGCCACCATAAAGGACAGGGTCGGTTCACCCCTCCACTTT
TRBV29-1	TRBJ1-5	.	many	CSVQGYSNQPQHF	TGCAGCGTGCAAGGCTATAGCAATCAGCCCCAGCATTTT
TRBV7-8	TRBJ1-5	TRBD1	many	CASSTGVAQPQHF	TGTGCCAGCAGCACAGGGGTAGCTCAGCCCCAGCATTTT
TRBV10-3	TRBJ1-2	.	.	CASSYGGSYGYTF	TGTGCCAGCAGTTACGGGGGCAGCTATGGCTACACCTTC
TRBV10-3	TRBJ2-3	TRBD1	few	CAISEYGTGGLDTQYF	TGTGCCATCAGTGAGTACGGGACAGGGGGCTTGGATACGCAGTATTTT
TRBV29-1	TRBJ1-1	.	many	CSVETGEAFF	TGCAGCGTGGAAACAGGTGAAGCTTTCTTT
TRBV29-1	TRBJ1-5	TRBD1	many	CSVLGTDNQPQHF	TGCAGCGTCCTCGGGACAGACAATCAGCCCCAGCATTTT
TRBV11-2	TRBJ2-7	.	many	CASRPIPRDGAYEQYF	TGTGCCAGCAGACCTATCCCCAGGGATGGGGCCTACGAGCAGTACTTC
TRBV19	TRBJ2-6	TRBD1	many	CASKRQRTGASGANVLTF	TGTGCCAGCAAGAGGCAAAGGACAGGGGCCTCTGGGGCCAACGTCCTGACTTTC
TRBV6-1	TRBJ1-5	.	many	CASSGARTVRQPQHF	TGTGCCAGCAGTGGGGCCAGGACAGTTCGACAGCCCCAGCATTTT
TRBV13	TRBJ2-7	TRBD2	many	CASSFHSGGPEQYF	TGTGCCAGCAGCTTTCATAGCGGGGGGCCAGAGCAGTACTTC
TRBV20-1	TRBJ2-5	TRBD2	many	CSARGEGTQESQYF	TGCAGTGCTAGAGGGGAGGGGACGCAAGAGAGCCAGTACTTC
TRBV25-1	TRBJ1-5	TRBD1	.	CASSAATGDNQPQHF	TGTGCCAGCAGTGCCGCGACAGGGGACAATCAGCCCCAGCATTTT
TRBV25-1	TRBJ1-2	TRBD1	few	CASRGSDRGVGYTF	TGTGCCAGCAGAGGGAGCGACAGGGGAGTCGGCTACACCTTC
TRBV11-2	TRBJ2-5	.	many	CASSLESVWETQYF	TGTGCCAGCAGCTTAGAGAGCGTCTGGGAGACCCAGTACTTC
TRBV2	TRBJ2-2	.	.	CASSPSGLDTNTGELFF	TGTGCCAGCAGTCCTTCGGGTCTGGATACGAACACCGGGGAGCTGTTTTTT
TRBV14	TRBJ1-4	.	many	CASSQGGQGRREKLFF	TGTGCCAGCAGCCAAGGAGGGCAGGGGCGGCGGGAAAAACTGTTTTTT
TRBV5-1	TRBJ2-7	TRBD1	few	CASSLPDRDRGYEQYF	TGCGCCAGCAGCTTGCCGGATAGGGACAGGGGCTACGAGCAGTACTTC
TRBV12-3/TRBV12-4	TRBJ1-6	.	many	CASTLSGGNSPLHF	TGTGCCAGCACCCTAAGCGGGGGGAATTCACCCCTCCACTTT
TRBV18	TRBJ1-3	.	.	CASSLERITGNTIYF	TGTGCCAGCTCACTGGAACGGATTACTGGAAACACCATATATTTT
TRBV6-6	TRBJ2-7	.	.	CASRVGQANYEQYF	TGTGCCAGCAGGGTGGGACAAGCAAACTACGAGCAGTACTTC
TRBV6-5	TRBJ1-5	.	.	CASTPRDTYNQPQHF	TGTGCCAGCACTCCCCGGGACACCTACAATCAGCCCCAGCATTTT
TRBV12-3/TRBV12-4	TRBJ2-7	.	.	CASSAHLAPQRGQYF	TGTGCCAGCAGTGCCCATTTGGCTCCACAACGCGGGCAGTACTTC
TRBV7-9	TRBJ1-5	TRBD1	.	CASSYPGQGDRETQHF	TGTGCCAGCAGCTATCCGGGACAGGGAGACCGAGAGACCCAGCATTTT
TRBV28	TRBJ2-6	.	.	CASTPRGSGANVLTF	TGTGCCAGCACTCCAAGGGGCTCTGGGGCCAACGTCCTGACTTTC
TRBV7-3	TRBJ1-1	TRBD1	.	CASSSTGGSNTEAFF	TGTGCCAGCAGCTCAACAGGGGGCTCGAACACTGAAGCTTTCTTT
TRBV20-1	TRBJ1-2	.	many	CSATYPDKGYTF	TGCAGTGCTACGTACCCTGATAAGGGCTACACCTTC
TRBV2	TRBJ1-2	.	once	CASSGPSGYTF	TGTGCCAGCAGTGGCCCCAGCGGCTACACCTTC
TRBV10-3	TRBJ2-3	.	few	CAISVVGDQDTQYF	TGTGCCATCAGTGTGGTAGGGGATCAAGATACGCAGTATTTT
TRBV29-1	TRBJ1-3	.	.	CSVEDRRQNSGNTIYF	TGCAGCGTTGAAGATCGCCGACAGAACTCTGGAAACACCATATATTTT
TRBV7-8	TRBJ1-2	TRBD1	many	CASSAMAGTAFGYTF	TGTGCCAGCAGCGCTATGGCCGGGACAGCCTTTGGCTACACCTTC
TRBV12-3/TRBV12-4	TRBJ2-7	.	.	CASSLLADGGEQYF	TGTGCCAGCAGTTTATTGGCGGACGGGGGCGAGCAGTACTTC
TRBV30	TRBJ2-5	.	.	CAWTSGVEETQYF	TGTGCCTGGACGTCAGGGGTAGAGGAGACCCAGTACTTC
TRBV20-1	TRBJ2-2	TRBD2	.	CSASFPTSGRVNTGELFF	TGCAGTGCTAGTTTTCCCACTAGCGGGAGGGTCAACACCGGGGAGCTGTTTTTT
TRBV2	TRBJ2-7	.	.	CAVDRFLWEQYF	TGTGCCGTGGATAGGTTTCTCTGGGAGCAGTACTTC
TRBV3-1	TRBJ1-5	.	few	CASSQGIGWQQPQHF	TGTGCCAGCAGCCAAGGAATTGGGTGGCAGCAGCCCCAGCATTTT
TRBV29-1	TRBJ1-2	TRBD1	.	CSVEDRSGQGSYGYTF	TGCAGCGTTGAAGATCGTTCGGGACAGGGTAGCTATGGCTACACCTTC
TRBV12-3/TRBV12-4	TRBJ2-5	.	many	CASSLFQSPQETQYF	TGTGCCAGCAGTTTATTCCAGTCCCCACAAGAGACCCAGTACTTC
TRBV12-3/TRBV12-4	TRBJ2-7	.	many	CASSLSLSYEQYF	TGTGCCAGCAGTTTAAGCCTTTCGTACGAGCAGTACTTC
TRBV6-5	TRBJ1-2	TRBD1	.	CASRELGTGNSGYTF	TGTGCCAGCCGAGAACTCGGGACAGGGAATAGTGGCTACACCTTC
TRBV19	TRBJ1-2	.	.	CASRMSRPGGYTF	TGTGCCAGTAGGATGAGCAGGCCGGGTGGCTACACCTTC
TRBV20-1	TRBJ2-7	.	.	CSASKGSGYGYTYEQYF	TGCAGTGCTAGTAAGGGGAGCGGGTATGGCTACACCTACGAGCAGTACTTC
TRBV7-9	TRBJ1-4	.	.	CASSQWQGGEKLFF	TGCGCCAGCAGCCAGTGGCAGGGAGGGGAAAAACTGTTTTTT
TRBV9	TRBJ1-2	.	many	CASRPIAGGRDYGYTF	TGTGCCAGCCGCCCCATAGCGGGGGGAAGGGACTATGGCTACACCTTC
TRBV7-2	TRBJ2-7	.	.	CASSPGWVSYEQYF	TGTGCCAGCAGCCCAGGTTGGGTCTCCTACGAGCAGTACTTC
TRBV19	TRBJ2-7	TRBD1	many	CASKATGTYEQYF	TGTGCCAGTAAAGCGACAGGGACCTACGAGCAGTACTTC
TRBV19	TRBJ1-2	TRBD1	.	CASSSHTGTAVLVTGYTF	TGTGCCAGTAGTAGTCACACCGGGACAGCAGTTTTGGTGACGGGCTACACCTTC
TRBV15	TRBJ2-2	.	.	CATSRDSKGLLLTGELFF	TGTGCCACCAGCAGAGATTCGAAGGGACTTCTCCTTACCGGGGAGCTGTTTTTT
TRBV25-1	TRBJ2-7	.	.	CASSETGRGADLAYEQYF	TGTGCCAGCAGTGAAACGGGCAGGGGCGCTGACTTGGCCTACGAGCAGTACTTC
TRBV10-3	TRBJ2-6	.	many	CAISEARSGAGANVLTF	TGTGCCATCAGTGAGGCCCGCTCAGGGGCCGGGGCCAACGTCCTGACTTTC